The clone carrying this TCR beta chain has a handful of counts. The germline CDR1 and CDR2 sequences are SNHLY and FYNNEI. The CDR3 runs 14 residues. The V segment lost 8 bases and the J segment 5 bases; nucleotides outside the gene matches: 8. One entry per CDR3 protein results from TCRdb running MiXCR on the RT-PCR reads. The sample yields 500,000 to 700,000 distinct CDR3 sequences, around a quarter seen once. This sample was included in a study of response to subunit inactivated influenza vaccine. The sample also formed part of further work on T cells expressing NK-cell markers. That report notes: Scientists made TCR beta cDNA using 5'RACE template switching with UMIs. Whether expanded NKG2C-expressing T cell clones recognize HCMV is unknown.

The sample consisted of CD4+ T cells sorted from PBMCs, taken about 11 days after vaccination. This receptor was obtained from a middle-aged man who received an inactivated influenza vaccine. The rearrangement uses TRBV2 and TRBJ2-2; 7 nucleotides align to TRBD2. CDR3 in amino acids: CASSMGRETGELFF. DNA for the CDR3: TGTGCCAGCTCGATGGGGAGGGAAACCGGGGAGCTGTTTTTT.